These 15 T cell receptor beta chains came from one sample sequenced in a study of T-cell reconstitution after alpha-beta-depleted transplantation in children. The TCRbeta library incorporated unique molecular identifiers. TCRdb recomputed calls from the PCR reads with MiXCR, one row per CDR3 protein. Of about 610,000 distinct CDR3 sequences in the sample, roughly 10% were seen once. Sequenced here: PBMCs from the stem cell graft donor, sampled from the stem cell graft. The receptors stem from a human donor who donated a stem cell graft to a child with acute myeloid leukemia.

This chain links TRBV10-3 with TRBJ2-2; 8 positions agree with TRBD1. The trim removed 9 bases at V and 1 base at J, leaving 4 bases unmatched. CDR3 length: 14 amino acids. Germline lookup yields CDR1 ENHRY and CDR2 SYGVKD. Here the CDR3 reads CAISGTGNTGELFF. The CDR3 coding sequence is TGTGCCATTTCCGGGACAGGGAACACCGGGGAGCTGTTTTTT.

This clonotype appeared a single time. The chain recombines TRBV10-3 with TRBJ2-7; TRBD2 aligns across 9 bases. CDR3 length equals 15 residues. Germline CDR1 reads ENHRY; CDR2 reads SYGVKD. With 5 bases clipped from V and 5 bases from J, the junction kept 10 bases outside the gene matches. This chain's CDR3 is CAISLEGLAMDEQYF. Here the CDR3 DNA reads TGTGCCATCAGTTTGGAGGGACTAGCAATGGACGAGCAGTACTTC.

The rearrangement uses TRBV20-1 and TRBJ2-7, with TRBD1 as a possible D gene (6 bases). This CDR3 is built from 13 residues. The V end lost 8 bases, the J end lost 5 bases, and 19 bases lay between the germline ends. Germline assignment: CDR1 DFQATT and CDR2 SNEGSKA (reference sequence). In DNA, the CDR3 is TGCAGTCTAGGGGGAGACGGGCTGGACGAGCAGTACTTC. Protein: CSLGGDGLDEQYF.

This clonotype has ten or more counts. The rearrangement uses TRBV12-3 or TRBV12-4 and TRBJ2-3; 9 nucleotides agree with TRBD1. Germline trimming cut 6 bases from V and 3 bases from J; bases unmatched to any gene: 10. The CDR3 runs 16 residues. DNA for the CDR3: TGTGCCAGCAGATCTTTGGGGACAGGGCGGACAGATACGCAGTATTTT. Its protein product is CASRSLGTGRTDTQYF.

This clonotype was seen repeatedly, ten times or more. DNA for the CDR3: TGTGCCACCAGCAGAGAGGGGACAGGGGCCCTCACAGATACGCAGTATTTT. Amino acids: CATSREGTGALTDTQYF. The J gene is TRBJ2-3, the V gene TRBV15; 10 bases align to TRBD1. Germline V gene data show CDR1 as LNHNV and CDR2 as YYDKDF (reference sequence). V shed 0 bases and J 2 bases; nucleotides not matched to a gene: 5. The CDR3 is 17 amino acids.

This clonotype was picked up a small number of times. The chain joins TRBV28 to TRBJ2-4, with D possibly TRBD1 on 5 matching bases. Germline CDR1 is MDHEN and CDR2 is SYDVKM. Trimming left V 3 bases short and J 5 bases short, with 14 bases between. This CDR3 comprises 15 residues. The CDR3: CASSLLAVGQNIQYF. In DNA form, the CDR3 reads TGTGCCAGCAGTTTGCTCGCGGTGGGGCAAAACATTCAGTACTTC.

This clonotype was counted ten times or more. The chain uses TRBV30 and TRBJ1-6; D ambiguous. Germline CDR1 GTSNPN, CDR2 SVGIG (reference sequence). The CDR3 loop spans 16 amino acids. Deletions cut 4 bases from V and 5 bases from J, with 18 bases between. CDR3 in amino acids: CAWMVRGGINNSPLHF. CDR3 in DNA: TGTGCCTGGATGGTAAGAGGAGGGATTAATAATTCACCCCTCCACTTT.

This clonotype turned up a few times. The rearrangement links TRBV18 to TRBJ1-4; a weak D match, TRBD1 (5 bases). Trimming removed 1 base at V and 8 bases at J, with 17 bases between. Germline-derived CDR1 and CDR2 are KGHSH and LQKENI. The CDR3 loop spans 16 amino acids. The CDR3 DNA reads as TGTGCCAGCTCACCACTGTCAACAGGAAGGTTCGAAAAACTGTTTTTT. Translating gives CASSPLSTGRFEKLFF.

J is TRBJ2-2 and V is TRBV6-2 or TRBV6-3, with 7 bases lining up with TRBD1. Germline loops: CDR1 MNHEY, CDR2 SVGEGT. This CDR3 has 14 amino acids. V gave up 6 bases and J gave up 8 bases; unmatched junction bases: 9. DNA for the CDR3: TGTGCCAGCAGCGTGACAGGGCTTACGGGGGAGCTGTTTTTT. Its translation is CASSVTGLTGELFF.

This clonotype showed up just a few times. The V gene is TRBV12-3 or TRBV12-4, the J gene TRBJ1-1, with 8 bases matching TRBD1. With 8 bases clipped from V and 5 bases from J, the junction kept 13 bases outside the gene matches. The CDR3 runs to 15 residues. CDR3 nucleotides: TGTGCCAGCTGGCGGACAGGGAGAGATAGGACTGAAGCTTTCTTT. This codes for CASWRTGRDRTEAFF.

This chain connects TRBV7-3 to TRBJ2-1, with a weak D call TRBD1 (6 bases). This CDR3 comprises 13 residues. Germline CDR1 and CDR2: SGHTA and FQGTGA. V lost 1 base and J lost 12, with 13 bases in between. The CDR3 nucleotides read TGTGCCAGCAGCTTAAAGGGGGAAGCCCGGCAGTTCTTC. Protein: CASSLKGEARQFF.

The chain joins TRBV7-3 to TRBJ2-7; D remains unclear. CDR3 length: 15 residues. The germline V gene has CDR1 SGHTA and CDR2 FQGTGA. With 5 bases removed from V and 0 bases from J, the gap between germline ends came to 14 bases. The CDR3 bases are TGTGCCAGCAGCCAGGAGCCTAGGAGCTCCTACGAGCAGTACTTC. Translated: CASSQEPRSSYEQYF.

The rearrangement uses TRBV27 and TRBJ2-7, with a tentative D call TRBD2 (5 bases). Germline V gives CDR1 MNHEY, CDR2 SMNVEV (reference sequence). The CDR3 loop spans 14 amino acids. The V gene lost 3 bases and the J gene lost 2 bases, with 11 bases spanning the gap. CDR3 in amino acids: CASSLAGLTYEQYF. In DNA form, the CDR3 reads TGTGCCAGCAGTTTGGCGGGCTTAACCTACGAGCAGTACTTC.

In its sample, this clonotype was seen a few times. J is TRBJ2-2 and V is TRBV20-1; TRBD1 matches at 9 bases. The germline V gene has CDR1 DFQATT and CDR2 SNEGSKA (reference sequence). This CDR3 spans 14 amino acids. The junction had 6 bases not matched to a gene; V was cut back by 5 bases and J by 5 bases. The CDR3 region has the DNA TGCAGTGCTCCCTACAGGGGGCGGACCGGGGAGCTGTTTTTT. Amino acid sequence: CSAPYRGRTGELFF.

The CDR3 coding sequence is TGCAGTGCTAGAGAACCCCCAAAGACTAGCGGGAAACGCACAGATACGCAGTATTTT. Its translation is CSAREPPKTSGKRTDTQYF. The gene calls are TRBV20-1 and TRBJ2-3; 11 bases agree with TRBD2. Germline V gene sequence: CDR1 DFQATT, CDR2 SNEGSKA (reference sequence). The CDR3 runs 19 residues. Trimming took 0 bases from V and 1 from J; bases not matched to a gene: 12.